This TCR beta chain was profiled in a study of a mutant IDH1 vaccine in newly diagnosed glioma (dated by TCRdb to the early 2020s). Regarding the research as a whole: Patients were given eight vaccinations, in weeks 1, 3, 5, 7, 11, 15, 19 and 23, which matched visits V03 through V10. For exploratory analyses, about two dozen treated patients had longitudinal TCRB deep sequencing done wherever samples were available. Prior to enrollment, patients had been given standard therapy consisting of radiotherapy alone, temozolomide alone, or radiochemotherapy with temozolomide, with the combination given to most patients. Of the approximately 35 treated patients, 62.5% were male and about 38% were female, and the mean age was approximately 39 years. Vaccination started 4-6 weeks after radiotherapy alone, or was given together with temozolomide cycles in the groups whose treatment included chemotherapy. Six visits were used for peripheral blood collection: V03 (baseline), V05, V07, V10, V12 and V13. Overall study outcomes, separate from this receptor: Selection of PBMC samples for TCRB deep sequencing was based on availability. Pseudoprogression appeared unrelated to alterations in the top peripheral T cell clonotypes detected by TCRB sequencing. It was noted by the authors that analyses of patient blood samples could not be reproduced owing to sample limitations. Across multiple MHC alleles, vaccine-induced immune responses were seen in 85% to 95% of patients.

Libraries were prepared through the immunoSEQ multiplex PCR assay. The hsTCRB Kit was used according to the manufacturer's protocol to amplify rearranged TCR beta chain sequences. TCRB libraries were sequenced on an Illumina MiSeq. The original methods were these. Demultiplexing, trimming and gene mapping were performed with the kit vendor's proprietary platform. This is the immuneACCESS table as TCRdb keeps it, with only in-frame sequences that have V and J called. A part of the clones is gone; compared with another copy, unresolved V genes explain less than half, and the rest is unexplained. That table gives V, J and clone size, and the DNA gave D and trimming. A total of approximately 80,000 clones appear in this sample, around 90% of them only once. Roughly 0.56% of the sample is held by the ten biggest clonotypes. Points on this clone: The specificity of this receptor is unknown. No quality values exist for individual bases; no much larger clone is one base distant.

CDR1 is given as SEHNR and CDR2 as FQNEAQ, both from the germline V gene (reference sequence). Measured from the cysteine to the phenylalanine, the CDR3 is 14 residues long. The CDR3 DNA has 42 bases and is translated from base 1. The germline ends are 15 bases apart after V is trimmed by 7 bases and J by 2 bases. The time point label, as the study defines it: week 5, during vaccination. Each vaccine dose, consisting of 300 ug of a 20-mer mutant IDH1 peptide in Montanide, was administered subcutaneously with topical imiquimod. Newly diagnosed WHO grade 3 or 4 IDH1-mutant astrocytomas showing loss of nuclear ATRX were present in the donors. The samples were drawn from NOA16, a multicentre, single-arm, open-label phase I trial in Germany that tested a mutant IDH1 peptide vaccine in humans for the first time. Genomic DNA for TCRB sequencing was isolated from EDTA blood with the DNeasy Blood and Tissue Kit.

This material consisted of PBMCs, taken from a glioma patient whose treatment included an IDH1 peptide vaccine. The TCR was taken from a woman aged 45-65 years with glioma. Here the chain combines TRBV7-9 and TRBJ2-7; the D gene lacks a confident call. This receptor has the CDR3 CASTHPGRPYEQYF. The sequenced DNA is TGTGCCAGCACCCACCCTGGCAGACCCTACGAGCAGTACTTC.